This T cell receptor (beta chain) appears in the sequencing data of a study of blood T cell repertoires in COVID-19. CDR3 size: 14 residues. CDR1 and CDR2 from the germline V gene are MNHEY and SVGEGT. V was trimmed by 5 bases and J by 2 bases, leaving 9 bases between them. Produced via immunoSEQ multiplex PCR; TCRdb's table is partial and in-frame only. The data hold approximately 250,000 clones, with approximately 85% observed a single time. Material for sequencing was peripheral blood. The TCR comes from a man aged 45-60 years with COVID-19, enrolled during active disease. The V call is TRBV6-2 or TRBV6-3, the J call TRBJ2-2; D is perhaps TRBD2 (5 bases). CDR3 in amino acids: CASSLSDNTGELFF. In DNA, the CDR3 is TGTGCCAGCAGTCTTAGCGACAACACCGGGGAGCTGTTTTTT.